These 10 T cell receptor beta chains were all obtained from the same sample, sequenced in a study of T cell responses to AZD1222 COVID-19 vaccine. TCRdb keeps only in-frame clones here, not all; method: immunoSEQ multiplex PCR. The table includes approximately 150,000 clones, 92% detected once. Specimen: peripheral blood, collected on day 0 of AZD1222 vaccination. Every receptor here comes from an adult in good health.

The J gene is TRBJ1-5, the V gene TRBV6-5; possible D gene TRBD1, 6 bases. The germline V gene encodes CDR1 MNHEY and CDR2 SVGAGI. Deletions cut 5 bases from V and 4 bases from J, with 15 bases between. CDR3 length: 15 amino acids. The CDR3 nucleotides read TGTGCCAGCAGTACCCGGGGGGGCGTAAATCAGCCCCAGCATTTT. This translates into CASSTRGGVNQPQHF.

The CDR3 bases are TGTGCCAGCAGACAACAGGAGCAAGGGGCCCAGCATTTT. It specifies CASRQQEQGAQHF. The genes are TRBV2 and TRBJ1-5, with D tentatively TRBD1 (5 bases). The CDR3 consists of 13 residues. Germline CDR1 reads SNHLY; CDR2 reads FYNNEI. V was shortened by 6 bases and J by 11 bases, with 17 bases between the two germline ends.

This clone was seen once. The DNA of the CDR3 is TGTGCCAGCTCACTAGGACTATTTGGGACAGATACGCAGTATTTT. As protein: CASSLGLFGTDTQYF. The chain employs TRBV18 and TRBJ2-3, with D perhaps matching TRBD2 (6 bases). The germline V gene has CDR1 KGHSH and CDR2 LQKENI. The V end lost 4 bases, the J end lost 3 bases, and 14 bases lay between the germline ends. The length of the CDR3 is 15 residues.

The gene calls are TRBV11-1 and TRBJ2-3; 9 nucleotides agree with TRBD1. V was clipped by 0 bases and J by 2 bases; unmatched bases: 9. The CDR3 consists of 18 residues. Germline CDR1 reads SGHAT; CDR2 reads FQDESV (reference sequence). CDR3 in amino acids: CASSLALRTGDFTDTQYF. CDR3 coding DNA: TGTGCCAGCAGCTTAGCCCTAAGGACAGGGGACTTCACAGATACGCAGTATTTT.

The chain links TRBV3-1 (or the pseudogene TRBV3-2) to TRBJ1-5, with D hard to call. Trimming took 2 bases from V and 4 from J, leaving 6 bases between them. This CDR3 is built from 13 residues. The germline gives CDR1 LGHDT, CDR2 YNNKEL (reference sequence). CDR3 sequence: CASSQMNNQPQHF. The CDR3 coding sequence is TGTGCCAGCAGCCAAATGAATAATCAGCCCCAGCATTTT.

This clone was seen only a few times. This chain links TRBV24-1 with TRBJ2-2; perhaps TRBD1 as D (5 bases). The length of the CDR3 is 16 residues. V was trimmed by 4 bases and J by 0 bases, leaving 11 bases between them. Germline V gene data show CDR1 as KGHDR and CDR2 as SFDVKD. The CDR3 loop is CATSDPGQANTGELFF. For the CDR3, the DNA is TGTGCCACCAGTGACCCCGGACAAGCGAACACCGGGGAGCTGTTTTTT.

The chain carries TRBV4-1 and TRBJ2-5; 9 bases map to TRBD1. In germline, CDR1 is MGHRA, CDR2 YSYEKL. V dropped 0 bases and J dropped 0; count of bases not matched to a gene: 5. CDR3 length: 17 amino acids. CDR3 coding DNA: TGCGCCAGCAGCCAAGAGGACAGGGGAGGGTACCAAGAGACCCAGTACTTC. It yields the protein CASSQEDRGGYQETQYF.

The chain recombines TRBV7-9 with TRBJ2-3; 13 positions agree with TRBD2. V lost 4 bases, J lost 5 bases, and 6 bases stayed unmatched. The CDR3 is 16 amino acids. Germline CDR1 is SEHNR and CDR2 is FQNEAQ (reference sequence). The CDR3 region is CASSSTSGGAVDTQYF. Here the CDR3 DNA reads TGTGCCAGCAGCTCAACTAGCGGGGGGGCGGTAGATACGCAGTATTTT.

The chain has TRBV6-1 and TRBJ1-5; the D is unclear. Trimming took 3 bases from V and 0 from J, leaving 6 bases between them. Germline CDR1 MNHNS, CDR2 SASEGT. There are 14 residues in the CDR3. CDR3 in amino acids: CASSERDSNQPQHF. The CDR3 DNA reads TGTGCCAGCAGTGAGCGGGATAGCAATCAGCCCCAGCATTTT.

The V call is TRBV7-3, the J call TRBJ1-2, with TRBD1 as a possible D gene (6 bases). The CDR3 totals 15 residues. V gave up 3 bases and J gave up 3 bases, with 14 bases separating them. The germline V gene encodes CDR1 SGHTA and CDR2 FQGTGA. The CDR3 loop is CASSLGQGMDYGYTF. DNA of the CDR3: TGTGCCAGCAGCTTGGGCCAGGGGATGGACTATGGCTACACCTTC.